The present T cell receptor beta chain was sequenced within a study of PD-1 blockade in classical Hodgkin lymphoma. The germline V and J ends were trimmed by 0 bases and 2 bases, with 8 bases remaining between them. The CDR3 consists of 15 residues. CDR1 is GTSNPN, CDR2 SVGIG, per germline (reference sequence). The data were produced by immunoSEQ multiplex PCR, yet TCRdb's version contains in-frame clones alone and is incomplete. Of tens of thousands of clones listed, around 80% are singletons. The time point is: cycle 4 day 1 (C4D1), after less than 7 weeks of nivolumab. After autologous stem cell transplantation all patients relapsed, and prior brentuximab vedotin exposure differed between cohorts. Relapsed/refractory classical Hodgkin lymphoma patients had complete, partial or progressive responses.

The chain employs TRBV30 and TRBJ2-6, with TRBD2 as a possible D gene (5 bases). The origin of this receptor is a human donor with classical Hodgkin lymphoma. Here the sequenced sample was peripheral blood mononuclear cells (PBMCs), taken before the fourth cycle of nivolumab. CDR3 region: CAWSVLRAGANVLTF. CDR3 in DNA: TGTGCCTGGAGTGTACTGCGGGCTGGGGCCAACGTCCTGACTTTC.